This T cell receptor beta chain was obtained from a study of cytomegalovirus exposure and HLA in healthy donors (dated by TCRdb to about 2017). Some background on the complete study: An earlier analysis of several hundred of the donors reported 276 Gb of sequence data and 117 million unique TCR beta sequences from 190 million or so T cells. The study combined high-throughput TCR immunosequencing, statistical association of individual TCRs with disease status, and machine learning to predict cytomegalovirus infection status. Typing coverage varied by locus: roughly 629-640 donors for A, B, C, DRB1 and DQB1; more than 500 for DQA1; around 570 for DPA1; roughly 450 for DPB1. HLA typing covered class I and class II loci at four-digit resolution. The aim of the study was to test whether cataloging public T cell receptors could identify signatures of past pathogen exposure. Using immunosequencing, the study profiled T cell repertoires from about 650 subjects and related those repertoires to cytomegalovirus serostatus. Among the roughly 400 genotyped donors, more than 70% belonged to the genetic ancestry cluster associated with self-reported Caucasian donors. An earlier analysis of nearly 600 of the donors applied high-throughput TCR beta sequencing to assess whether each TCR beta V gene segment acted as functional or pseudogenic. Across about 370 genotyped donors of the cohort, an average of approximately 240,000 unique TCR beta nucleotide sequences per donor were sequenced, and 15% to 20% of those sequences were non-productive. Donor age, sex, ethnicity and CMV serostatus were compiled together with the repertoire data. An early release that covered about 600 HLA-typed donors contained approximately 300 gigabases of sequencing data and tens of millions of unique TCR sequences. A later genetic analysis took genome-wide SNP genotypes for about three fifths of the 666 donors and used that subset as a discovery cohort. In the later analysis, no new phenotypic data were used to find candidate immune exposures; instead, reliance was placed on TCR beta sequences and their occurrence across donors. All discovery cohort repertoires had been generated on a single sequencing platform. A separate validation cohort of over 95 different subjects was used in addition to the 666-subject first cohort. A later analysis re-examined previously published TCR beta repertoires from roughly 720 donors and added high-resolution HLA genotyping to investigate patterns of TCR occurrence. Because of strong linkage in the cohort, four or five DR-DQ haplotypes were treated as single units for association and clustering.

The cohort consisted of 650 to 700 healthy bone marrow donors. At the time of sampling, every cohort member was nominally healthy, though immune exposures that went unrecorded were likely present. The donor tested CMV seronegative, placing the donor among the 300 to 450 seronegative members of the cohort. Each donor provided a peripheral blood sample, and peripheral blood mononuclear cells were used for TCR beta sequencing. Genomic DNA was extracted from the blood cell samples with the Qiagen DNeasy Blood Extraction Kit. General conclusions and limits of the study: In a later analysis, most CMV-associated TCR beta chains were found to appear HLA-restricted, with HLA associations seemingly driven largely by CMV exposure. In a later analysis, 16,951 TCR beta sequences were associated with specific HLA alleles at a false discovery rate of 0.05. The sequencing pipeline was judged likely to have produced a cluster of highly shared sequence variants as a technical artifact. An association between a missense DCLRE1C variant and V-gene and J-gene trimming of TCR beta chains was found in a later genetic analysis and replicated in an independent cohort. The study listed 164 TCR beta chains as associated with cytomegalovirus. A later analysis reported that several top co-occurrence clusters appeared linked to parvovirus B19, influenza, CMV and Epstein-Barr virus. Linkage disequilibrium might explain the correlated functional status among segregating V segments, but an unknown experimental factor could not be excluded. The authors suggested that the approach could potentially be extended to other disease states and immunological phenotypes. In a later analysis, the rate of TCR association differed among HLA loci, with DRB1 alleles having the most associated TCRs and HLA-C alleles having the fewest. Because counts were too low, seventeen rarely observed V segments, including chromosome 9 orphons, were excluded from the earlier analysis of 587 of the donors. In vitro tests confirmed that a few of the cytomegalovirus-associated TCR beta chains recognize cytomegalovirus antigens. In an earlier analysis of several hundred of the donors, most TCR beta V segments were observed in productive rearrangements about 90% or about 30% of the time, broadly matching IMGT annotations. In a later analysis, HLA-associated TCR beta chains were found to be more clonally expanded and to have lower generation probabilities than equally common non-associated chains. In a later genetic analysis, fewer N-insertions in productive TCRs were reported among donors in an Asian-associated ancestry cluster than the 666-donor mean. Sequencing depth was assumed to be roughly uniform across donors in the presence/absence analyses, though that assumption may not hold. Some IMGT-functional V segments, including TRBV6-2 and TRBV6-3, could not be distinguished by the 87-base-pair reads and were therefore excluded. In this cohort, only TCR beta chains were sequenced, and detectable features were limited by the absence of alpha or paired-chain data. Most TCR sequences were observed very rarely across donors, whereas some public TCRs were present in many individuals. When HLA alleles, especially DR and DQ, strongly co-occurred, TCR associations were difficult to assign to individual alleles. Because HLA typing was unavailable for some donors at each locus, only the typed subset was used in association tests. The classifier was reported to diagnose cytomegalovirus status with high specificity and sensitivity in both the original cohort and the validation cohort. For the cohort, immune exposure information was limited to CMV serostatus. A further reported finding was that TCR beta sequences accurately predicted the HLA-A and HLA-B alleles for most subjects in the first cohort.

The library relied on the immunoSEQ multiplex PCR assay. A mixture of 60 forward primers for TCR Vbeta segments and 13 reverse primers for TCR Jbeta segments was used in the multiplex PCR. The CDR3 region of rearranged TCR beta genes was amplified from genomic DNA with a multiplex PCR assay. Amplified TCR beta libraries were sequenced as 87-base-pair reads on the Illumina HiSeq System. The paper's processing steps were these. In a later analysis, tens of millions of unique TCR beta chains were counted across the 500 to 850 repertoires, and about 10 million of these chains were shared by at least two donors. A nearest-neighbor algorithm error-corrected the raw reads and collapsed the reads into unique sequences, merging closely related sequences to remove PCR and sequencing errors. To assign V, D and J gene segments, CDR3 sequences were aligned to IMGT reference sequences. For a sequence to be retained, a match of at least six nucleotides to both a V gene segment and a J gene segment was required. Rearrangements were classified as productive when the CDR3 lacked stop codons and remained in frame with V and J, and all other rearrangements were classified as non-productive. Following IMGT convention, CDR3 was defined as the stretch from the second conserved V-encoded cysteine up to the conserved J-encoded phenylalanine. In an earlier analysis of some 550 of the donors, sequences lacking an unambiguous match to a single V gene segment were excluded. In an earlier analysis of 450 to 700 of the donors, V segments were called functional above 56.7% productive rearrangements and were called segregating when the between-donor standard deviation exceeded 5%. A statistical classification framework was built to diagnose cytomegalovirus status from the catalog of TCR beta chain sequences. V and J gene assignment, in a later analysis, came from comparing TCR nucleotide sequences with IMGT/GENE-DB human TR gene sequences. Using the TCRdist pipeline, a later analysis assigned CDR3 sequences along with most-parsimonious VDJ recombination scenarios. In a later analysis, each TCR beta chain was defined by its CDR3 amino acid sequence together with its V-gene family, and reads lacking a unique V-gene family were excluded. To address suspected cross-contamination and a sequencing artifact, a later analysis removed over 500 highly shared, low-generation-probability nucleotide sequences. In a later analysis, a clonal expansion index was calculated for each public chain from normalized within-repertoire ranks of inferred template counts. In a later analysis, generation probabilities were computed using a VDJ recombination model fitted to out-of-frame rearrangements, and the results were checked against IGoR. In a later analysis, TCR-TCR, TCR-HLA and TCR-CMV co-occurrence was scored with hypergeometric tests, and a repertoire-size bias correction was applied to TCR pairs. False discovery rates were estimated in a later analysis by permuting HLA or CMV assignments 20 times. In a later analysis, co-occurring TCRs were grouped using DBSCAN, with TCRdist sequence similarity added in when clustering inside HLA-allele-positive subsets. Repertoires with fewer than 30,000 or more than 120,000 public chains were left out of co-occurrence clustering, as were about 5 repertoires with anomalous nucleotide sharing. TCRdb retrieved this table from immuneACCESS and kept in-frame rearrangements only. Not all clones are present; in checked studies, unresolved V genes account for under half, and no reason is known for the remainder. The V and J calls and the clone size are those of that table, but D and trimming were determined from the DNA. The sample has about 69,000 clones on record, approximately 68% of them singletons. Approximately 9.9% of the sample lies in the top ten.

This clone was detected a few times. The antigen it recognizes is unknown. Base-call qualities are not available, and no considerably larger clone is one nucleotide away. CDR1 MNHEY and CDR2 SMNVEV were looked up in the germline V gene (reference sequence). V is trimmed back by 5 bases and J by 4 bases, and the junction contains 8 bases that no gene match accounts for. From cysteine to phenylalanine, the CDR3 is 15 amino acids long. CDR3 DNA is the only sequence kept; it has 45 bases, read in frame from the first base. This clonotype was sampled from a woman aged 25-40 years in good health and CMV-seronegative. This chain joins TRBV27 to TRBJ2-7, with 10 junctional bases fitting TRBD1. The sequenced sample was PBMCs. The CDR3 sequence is CASSTQTGGRYEQYF. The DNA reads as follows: TGTGCCAGCAGTACACAGACAGGGGGCCGATACGAGCAGTACTTC.